This T cell receptor beta chain originates from a study of blood T cell repertoires in COVID-19. This clone has a handful of counts. CDR1 GTSNPN and CDR2 SVGIG come from the germline V gene (reference sequence). J was trimmed by 2 bases and V by 4 bases; bases with no gene match: 5. The CDR3 loop spans 14 amino acids. Original data processing: Researchers report that nucleated cell counts were estimated from reference gene primer amplification. Generated by immunoSEQ multiplex PCR, the TCRdb table keeps only in-frame clones and is missing some. That table supplies the V and J calls and clone size; D and trimming were determined from the DNA. This table holds 60,000 to 80,000 clones, approximately 88% found once.

What was sequenced was peripheral blood. The rearrangement joins TRBV30 to TRBJ1-5, with TRBD1 matching 7 bases. This sequence was found in a human donor in a cohort sampled during active COVID-19. The CDR3 DNA sequence: TGTGCCTGGAATCGACAGGGTGGCAATCAGCCCCAGCATTTT. This codes for CAWNRQGGNQPQHF.